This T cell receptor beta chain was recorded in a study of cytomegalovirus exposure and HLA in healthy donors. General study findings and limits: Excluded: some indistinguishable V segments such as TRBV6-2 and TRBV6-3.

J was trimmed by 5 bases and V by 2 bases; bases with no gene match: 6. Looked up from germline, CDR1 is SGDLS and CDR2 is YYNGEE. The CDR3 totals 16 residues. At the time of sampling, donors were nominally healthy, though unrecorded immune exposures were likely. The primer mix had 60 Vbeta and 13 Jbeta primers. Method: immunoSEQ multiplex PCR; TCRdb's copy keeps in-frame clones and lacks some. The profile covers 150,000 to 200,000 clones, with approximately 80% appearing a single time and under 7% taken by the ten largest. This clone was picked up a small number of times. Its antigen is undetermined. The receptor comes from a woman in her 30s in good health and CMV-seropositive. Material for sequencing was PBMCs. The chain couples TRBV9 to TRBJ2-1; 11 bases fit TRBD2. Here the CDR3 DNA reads TGTGCCAGCAGCGTGCTAGCGGGGGGTTCTAACAATGAGCAGTTCTTC. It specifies CASSVLAGGSNNEQFF.